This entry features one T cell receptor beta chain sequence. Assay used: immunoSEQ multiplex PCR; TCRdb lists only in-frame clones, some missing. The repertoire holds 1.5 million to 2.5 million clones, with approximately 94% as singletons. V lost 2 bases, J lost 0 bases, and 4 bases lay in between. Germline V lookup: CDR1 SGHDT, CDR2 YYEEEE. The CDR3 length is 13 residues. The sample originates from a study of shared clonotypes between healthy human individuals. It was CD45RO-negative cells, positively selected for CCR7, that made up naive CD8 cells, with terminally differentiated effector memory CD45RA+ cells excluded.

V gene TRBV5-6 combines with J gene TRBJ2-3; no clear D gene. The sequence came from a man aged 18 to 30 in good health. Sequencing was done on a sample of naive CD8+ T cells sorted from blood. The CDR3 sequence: CASSFQSTDTQYF. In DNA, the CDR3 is TGTGCCAGCAGCTTCCAGAGCACAGATACGCAGTATTTT.